The rows below give T cell receptor beta chains drawn from one sample of a study of T-cell reconstitution after alpha-beta-depleted transplantation in children. TCRdb used MiXCR to reprocess the PCR reads, holding one entry per CDR3 protein. The sample gives over 550,000 distinct CDR3 sequences, under 12% of which show up once; 4% is in the top ten. The sample was PBMCs from the stem cell graft donor, taken from the stem cell graft. These receptors came from a human donor who donated a stem cell graft to a child with acute myeloid leukemia. The CDR3 runs from the conserved cysteine through the conserved F or W. The D gene is left open where the match is weak. Only part of the rows carry a size: once, few, many, or a class if the clone is expanded.

d_call: NA; clone_size: few; j_call: TRBJ2-1; v_call: TRBV5-1; cdr3_aa: CASSSTNNNEQFF; cdr3_nt: TGCGCCAGCAGCTCGACAAATAACAATGAGCAGTTCTTC
d_call: TRBD1; clone_size: NA; j_call: TRBJ1-2; v_call: TRBV5-1; cdr3_aa: CASSSGQGAAGYTF; cdr3_nt: TGCGCCAGCAGCTCCGGACAGGGGGCGGCGGGCTACACCTTC
d_call: NA; clone_size: few; j_call: TRBJ2-6; v_call: TRBV15; cdr3_aa: CATSGGGSGANVLTF; cdr3_nt: TGTGCCACCAGCGGAGGGGGCTCTGGGGCCAACGTCCTGACTTTC
d_call: NA; clone_size: few; j_call: TRBJ2-7; v_call: TRBV6-2/TRBV6-3; cdr3_aa: CASSYVRRAGYTYEQYF; cdr3_nt: TGTGCCAGCAGTTACGTTCGAAGGGCAGGATACACCTACGAGCAGTACTTC
d_call: NA; clone_size: NA; j_call: TRBJ1-2; v_call: TRBV29-1; cdr3_aa: CSVGGVEYGYTF; cdr3_nt: TGCAGCGTGGGGGGTGTTGAGTATGGCTACACCTTC
d_call: NA; clone_size: many; j_call: TRBJ2-1; v_call: TRBV29-1; cdr3_aa: CSGGGIGSYNEQFF; cdr3_nt: TGCAGCGGGGGCGGGATAGGGTCCTACAATGAGCAGTTCTTC
d_call: NA; clone_size: few; j_call: TRBJ1-1; v_call: TRBV4-3; cdr3_aa: CASSASVARNTEAFF; cdr3_nt: TGCGCCAGCAGCGCGTCCGTCGCAAGGAACACTGAAGCTTTCTTT
d_call: TRBD2; clone_size: NA; j_call: TRBJ2-7; v_call: TRBV5-1; cdr3_aa: CASSLATSGNYEQYF; cdr3_nt: TGCGCCAGCAGCTTGGCAACTAGCGGGAACTACGAGCAGTACTTC
d_call: TRBD2; clone_size: few; j_call: TRBJ2-1; v_call: TRBV7-9; cdr3_aa: CASSSRLAGTTMKQFF; cdr3_nt: TGTGCCAGCAGCTCTCGACTAGCGGGAACCACAATGAAGCAGTTCTTC
d_call: NA; clone_size: NA; j_call: TRBJ2-3; v_call: TRBV28; cdr3_aa: CASNDLGDTQYF; cdr3_nt: TGTGCCAGCAACGACTTGGGAGATACGCAGTATTTT
d_call: TRBD2; clone_size: NA; j_call: TRBJ2-1; v_call: TRBV11-2; cdr3_aa: CASSVSPSGNEQFF; cdr3_nt: TGTGCCAGCAGCGTCTCCCCTAGCGGGAATGAGCAGTTCTTC
d_call: NA; clone_size: many; j_call: TRBJ2-3; v_call: TRBV7-2; cdr3_aa: CASSLDGAAGDTQYF; cdr3_nt: TGTGCCAGCAGCTTAGACGGTGCCGCGGGAGATACGCAGTATTTT
d_call: TRBD2; clone_size: many; j_call: TRBJ2-1; v_call: TRBV4-3; cdr3_aa: CASGRDNEQFF; cdr3_nt: TGCGCTAGCGGGAGGGACAATGAGCAGTTCTTC
d_call: NA; clone_size: NA; j_call: TRBJ2-5; v_call: TRBV20-1; cdr3_aa: CSVKGGLETQYF; cdr3_nt: TGCAGTGTTAAGGGGGGTCTCGAGACCCAGTACTTC
d_call: NA; clone_size: many; j_call: TRBJ2-7; v_call: TRBV7-3; cdr3_aa: CASSLAAGTFYEQYF; cdr3_nt: TGTGCCAGCAGCTTGGCGGCGGGGACTTTCTACGAGCAGTACTTC
d_call: NA; clone_size: NA; j_call: TRBJ1-5; v_call: TRBV7-9; cdr3_aa: CASSLAPQPQHF; cdr3_nt: TGTGCCAGCAGCTTAGCCCCTCAGCCCCAGCATTTT
d_call: NA; clone_size: NA; j_call: TRBJ2-1; v_call: TRBV11-3; cdr3_aa: CASSLVRTGEQFF; cdr3_nt: TGTGCCAGCAGCTTAGTCCGGACCGGGGAGCAGTTCTTC